This section outlines one TCR beta chain sequence together with its context. This sample is drawn from a study of CXCR3-negative and CXCR3-positive naive CD8 T cells. There are 15 residues in the CDR3. CDR1 is DFQATT and CDR2 is SNEGSKA in the germline V gene (reference sequence). The study made its TRB cDNA libraries by 5' RACE, adding UMI labels. TCRdb re-called the 5' RACE reads, yielding one record per CDR3 amino acid sequence without DNA. This repertoire includes fewer than 55,000 distinct CDR3 sequences. The sample consisted of naive CXCR3- CD8+ T cells from blood. Described subset: CD45RO-CCR7+CD27+CD95- naive CD8+ T cells lacking CXCR3 (TNR3-). This chain links TRBV20-1 with TRBJ2-1; TCRdb picks TRBD1, but there is no DNA to check that call. The TCR originated in a human donor in good health. Some clones in this sample may be carry-over from other donors' samples. This CDR3 is CSATSTGEGGNEQFF.